These 21 T cell receptor beta chains share one sample of origin, sequenced in a study of shared T cell receptors in the human thymus. The data were produced by immunoSEQ multiplex PCR, yet TCRdb's version contains in-frame clones alone and is incomplete. In the table there are approximately 490,000 clones, about 84% of which are singletons. These data also featured in a second study, about human thymus T cells.

Sequencing was carried out using thymocytes. The receptors originated from a boy under two years old with a congenital heart defect.

This chain connects TRBV30 to TRBJ1-2, with a tentative D call TRBD1 (5 bases). Germline V gene sequence: CDR1 GTSNPN, CDR2 SVGIG (reference sequence). CDR3 length: 18 residues. The germline V and J ends were trimmed by 1 base and 1 base, with 22 bases remaining between them. The CDR3 reads CAWSAEDAGYSGNYGYTF. As DNA, the CDR3 is TGTGCCTGGAGTGCAGAAGACGCAGGGTATTCTGGTAACTATGGCTACACCTTC.

The rearrangement links TRBV5-5 to TRBJ1-2, with D maybe TRBD1 (6 bases). This CDR3 contains 14 residues. Trimming took off 4 bases at V and 0 bases at J, with 10 bases between the two ends. CDR1 is SGHKS and CDR2 is YYEKEE in the germline V gene (reference sequence). The CDR3: CASSPRQANYGYTF. CDR3 DNA sequence: TGTGCCAGCAGCCCTAGACAGGCTAACTATGGCTACACCTTC.

This chain joins TRBV9 and TRBJ2-7; the D gene is possibly TRBD1 (6 bases). Germline V gives CDR1 SGDLS, CDR2 YYNGEE. The CDR3 has 14 amino acids. Trimming cost V 2 bases and J 1 base, with 10 bases left between them. This chain's CDR3 is CASSVRDNSYEQYF. CDR3 DNA sequence: TGTGCCAGCAGCGTCCGGGACAATTCCTACGAGCAGTACTTC.

This clone occurred a few times. This sequence joins TRBV6-1 and TRBJ1-3; 7 bases map to TRBD1. J gave up 0 bases and V 4 bases, and 9 bases lay outside the gene matches. The CDR3 is 17 residues long. Germline values: CDR1 MNHNS, CDR2 SASEGT. CDR3 region: CASSGATGIHSGNTIYF. The CDR3 DNA reads TGTGCCAGCAGTGGGGCGACAGGGATTCACTCTGGAAACACCATATATTTT.

This clone occurred a few times. V is TRBV7-3 and J is TRBJ2-7, with a weak D call TRBD1 (6 bases). Looked up from germline, CDR1 is SGHTA and CDR2 is FQGTGA. The CDR3 is 15 amino acids. Trimming removed 5 bases from V and 5 bases from J, with 19 bases in between. The CDR3 sequence: CASSRGRGISNEQYF. The CDR3, as DNA: TGTGCCAGCAGCCGGGGTAGGGGGATCTCGAACGAGCAGTACTTC.

The rearrangement links TRBV14 to TRBJ1-6; D unresolved. Per the germline V gene, CDR1 is SGHDN and CDR2 is FVKESK. This CDR3 is built from 15 residues. The V and J ends lost 0 bases and 8 bases respectively, with 11 bases between them. CDR3 amino acids: CASSQDDPRDSPLHF. The CDR3 nucleotides are TGTGCCAGCAGCCAAGATGACCCACGGGATTCACCCCTCCACTTT.

This chain connects TRBV19 to TRBJ1-1; D not resolved. V was cut by 5 bases and J by 1 base, with 8 bases left in between. This CDR3 has 13 amino acids. The germline CDR1 and CDR2 sequences are LNHDA and SQIVND (reference sequence). CDR3 amino acids: CASSSLGNTEAFF. In DNA form, the CDR3 reads TGTGCCAGTAGTTCCCTCGGGAACACTGAAGCTTTCTTT.

The V call is TRBV6-4, the J call TRBJ1-1, with TRBD1 matching over 9 bases. The germline CDR1 and CDR2 sequences are MRHNA and SNTAGT. The V gene end was trimmed by 6 bases and the J gene end by 1 base; junction bases not matched to a gene: 9. This CDR3 is built from 16 residues. The CDR3 DNA reads TGTGCCAGCAGCGACCCCGGGGACAGGGCGAACACTGAAGCTTTCTTT. It specifies CASSDPGDRANTEAFF.

This chain links TRBV5-6 with TRBJ1-1, with 7 bases matching TRBD1. The CDR3 contains 15 residues. The germline gives CDR1 SGHDT, CDR2 YYEEEE. J gave up 6 bases and V 0 bases, and 8 bases lay outside the gene matches. CDR3 nucleotides: TGTGCCAGCAGCTTGGGACAGGGAGGTGTCCCTGAAGCTTTCTTT. This gives the protein CASSLGQGGVPEAFF.

The rearrangement joins TRBV6-5 to TRBJ2-3, with D perhaps matching TRBD2 (6 bases). The CDR3 sequence is 15 residues long. Looked up from germline, CDR1 is MNHEY and CDR2 is SVGAGI. V was clipped by 4 bases and J by 0 bases, with 11 bases between them. The chain's CDR3 is CASSFSSGSTDTQYF. DNA of the CDR3: TGTGCCAGCAGTTTTAGTAGCGGTAGCACAGATACGCAGTATTTT.

This sequence joins TRBV6-1 and TRBJ1-2; D uncertain. CDR3 length: 14 residues. Germline V gene lookup returns CDR1 MNHNS and CDR2 SASEGT. Trimming removed 5 bases from V and 6 bases from J, with 16 bases in between. CDR3 DNA: TGTGCCAGCAGTATAAATACACTCGGGGATGGCTACACCTTC. This sequence encodes CASSINTLGDGYTF.

This CDR3 reads CAISERTGADYEQYF. CDR3 bases: TGTGCCATCAGTGAGAGGACAGGGGCGGACTACGAGCAGTACTTC. This chain connects TRBV10-3 to TRBJ2-7, with 9 bases identical to TRBD1. CDR3 length equals 15 residues. Germline CDR1 and CDR2: ENHRY and SYGVKD. J was trimmed by 3 bases and V by 2 bases; bases with no gene match: 5.

The V gene is TRBV4-1, the J gene TRBJ2-7; 8 nucleotides align to TRBD2. From germline, CDR1 is MGHRA and CDR2 YSYEKL. With V trimmed by 1 base and J by 5 bases, 7 bases remained unmatched. The CDR3 covers 15 residues. CDR3 protein: CASSQGRGAVHEQYF. The CDR3 nucleotides read TGCGCCAGCAGCCAAGGGCGGGGGGCTGTTCACGAGCAGTACTTC.

This chain connects TRBV28 to TRBJ1-2; D possibly corresponds to TRBD1 (5 bases). The CDR3 length is 15 residues. V lost 3 bases to trimming and J lost 0 bases, with 11 bases between them. The germline V gene has CDR1 MDHEN and CDR2 SYDVKM. CDR3 nucleotide sequence: TGTGCCAGCAGTTTTGACAGAGAACCTAACTATGGCTACACCTTC. Amino acid sequence: CASSFDREPNYGYTF.

This chain uses TRBV7-9 with TRBJ2-7; 7 bases agree with TRBD2. Trimming cost V 5 bases and J 3 bases; bases outside gene matches: 4. Germline CDR1 and CDR2: SEHNR and FQNEAQ (reference sequence). The CDR3 has 13 amino acids. The CDR3 coding sequence is TGTGCCAGCAGCCCCCCGGGGGGCTACGAGCAGTACTTC. This codes for CASSPPGGYEQYF.

Only a few counts were recorded for this clone. The gene calls are TRBV7-9 and TRBJ1-1, with D possibly matching TRBD1 (5 bases). Germline CDR1 is SEHNR and CDR2 is FQNEAQ (reference sequence). The CDR3 has 14 residues. V dropped 5 bases and J dropped 5 bases, with 15 bases sitting between them. For the CDR3, the DNA is TGTGCCAGCAGCCCGCATGACAGTTGGACTGAAGCTTTCTTT. This gives the protein CASSPHDSWTEAFF.

The chain has TRBV30 and TRBJ2-3, with 7 bases identical to TRBD2. V shed 1 base and J 8 bases; nucleotides not matched to a gene: 12. Germline lookup yields CDR1 GTSNPN and CDR2 SVGIG (reference sequence). The CDR3 length is 15 residues. CDR3 sequence reads: CAWSARSASGGTQYF. The CDR3 nucleotides read TGTGCCTGGAGTGCAAGGTCCGCGTCGGGGGGTACGCAGTATTTT.

This chain uses TRBV5-6 with TRBJ2-5; 12 bases align to TRBD2. CDR1 and CDR2 (germline): SGHDT, YYEEEE. V lost 1 base to trimming and J lost 3 bases; unmatched junction nucleotides: 4. The CDR3 totals 16 residues. CDR3 bases: TGTGCCAGCAGCTTGAAGGCTAGCGGGGGGGAAGAGACCCAGTACTTC. It yields the protein CASSLKASGGEETQYF. The full variable domain, completed using reference TRBV5-6 and TRBJ2-5, is DAGVTQSPTHLIKTRGQQVTLRCSPKSGHDTVSWYQQALGQGPQFIFQYYEEEERQRGNFPDRFSGHQFPNYSSELNVNALLLGDSALYLCASSLKASGGEETQYFGPGTRLLVL.

This clone was observed a handful of times. CDR3 bases: TGTGCCTGGATTAAACGGGGGGAAAAACTGTTTTTT. The encoded protein is CAWIKRGEKLFF. The chain has TRBV30 and TRBJ1-4; D may be TRBD1 (5 bases). Germline CDR1 reads GTSNPN; CDR2 reads SVGIG (reference sequence). The CDR3 loop spans 12 amino acids. Trimming removed 4 bases from V and 8 bases from J, with 11 bases in between.

The genes are TRBV6-1 and TRBJ1-2; the D is unclear. V was clipped by 11 bases and J by 8 bases, with 18 bases between them. Germline CDR1 reads MNHNS; CDR2 reads SASEGT. CDR3 length equals 12 residues. The DNA for the CDR3 is TGTGCCTCCGCCCGGGGAGAGAGGGGCTACACCTTC. Its protein product is CASARGERGYTF.

This clone was seen once. The chain's CDR3 is CASSESDRTGANVLTF. In nucleotides, the CDR3 is TGTGCCAGCAGTGAATCGGACAGGACCGGGGCCAACGTCCTGACTTTC. This chain connects TRBV25-1 to TRBJ2-6, with 7 bases lining up with TRBD1. Germline CDR1 MGHDK, CDR2 SYGVNS. V trimming: 1 base; J trimming: 4 bases; junction bases outside the gene matches: 4. The CDR3 extends over 16 amino acids.